This record concerns one T cell receptor (beta chain) sequence. The CDR3 has 15 amino acids. The ends were cut back, 0 bases at V and 3 bases at J, with 11 bases in the middle. Germline V lookup: CDR1 SGHTA, CDR2 FQGNSA. The data are from a study of T-cell memory formation after mild COVID-19. A single record per CDR3 protein comes from TCRdb applying MiXCR to the 5' RACE reads. The repertoire has roughly 450,000 distinct CDR3 sequences, 15% to 20% of them found once; the top ten carry approximately 13%. Sequencing was carried out using PBMCs or a T cell subset sorted from them (not recorded which). The sequence came from an adult woman who had mild COVID-19 (a few samples of this study predate the infection). Cell type and time point are not known. The chain has TRBV7-2 and TRBJ2-5; D gene ambiguous. As DNA, the CDR3 is TGTGCCAGCAGCTTAGCGATGGGAACCAAAGAGACCCAGTACTTC. Protein sequence: CASSLAMGTKETQYF.